Listed below are T cell receptor beta chains from one sample, sequenced in a study of CD8+ T cells in alopecia areata. Here immunoSEQ multiplex PCR was the method, and the copy in TCRdb shows in-frame clones only, minus some. The profile shows about 200,000 clones, roughly three fifths of them singletons. The sample taken for sequencing was CD8+ T cells sorted from blood. The receptors originated from a human donor in good health. The CDR3 runs from the conserved cysteine through the conserved F or W. A D gene is named only where the DNA matches it firmly. Some rows have no size entry. The others give once, few or many, or a class for an expanded clone.

CDR3aa: CASSEIWTSYEQYF
CDR3nt: TGTGCCAGCAGTGAAATCTGGACCTCCTACGAGCAGTACTTC
v_gene: TRBV2
abundance: many
len: 14
d_gene: -
j_gene: TRBJ2-7

CDR3aa: CASSVGGPSTDTQYF
CDR3nt: TGTGCCAGCAGCGTAGGCGGGCCAAGCACAGATACGCAGTATTTT
v_gene: TRBV9
abundance: -
len: 15
d_gene: -
j_gene: TRBJ2-3

CDR3aa: CASSPPGDNEQFF
CDR3nt: TGTGCCAGCTCACCACCGGGGGATAATGAGCAGTTCTTC
v_gene: TRBV18
abundance: few
len: 13
d_gene: -
j_gene: TRBJ2-1

CDR3aa: CSVPGNEGGYTF
CDR3nt: TGCAGCGTTCCAGGGAACGAGGGGGGCTACACCTTC
v_gene: TRBV29-1
abundance: -
len: 12
d_gene: -
j_gene: TRBJ1-2

CDR3aa: CASSTREMSYEQYF
CDR3nt: TGTGCCAGCAGTACTAGGGAAATGTCCTACGAGCAGTACTTC
v_gene: TRBV27
abundance: -
len: 14
d_gene: -
j_gene: TRBJ2-7

CDR3aa: CASSVGDFNEQFF
CDR3nt: TGTGCCAGCAGCGTAGGGGACTTCAATGAGCAGTTCTTC
v_gene: TRBV9
abundance: -
len: 13
d_gene: -
j_gene: TRBJ2-1

CDR3aa: CASSQERGNYGYTF
CDR3nt: TGCGCCAGCAGCCAAGAGCGCGGTAACTATGGCTACACCTTC
v_gene: TRBV4-1
abundance: few
len: 14
d_gene: -
j_gene: TRBJ1-2

CDR3aa: CASSDGLGETQYF
CDR3nt: TGTGCCAGCAGTGACGGTCTAGGGGAGACCCAGTACTTC
v_gene: TRBV2
abundance: -
len: 13
d_gene: -
j_gene: TRBJ2-5

CDR3aa: CASSQAAGGEDEQYF
CDR3nt: TGCGCCAGCAGCCAAGCGGCTGGGGGTGAGGACGAGCAGTACTTC
v_gene: TRBV4-1
abundance: few
len: 15
d_gene: -
j_gene: TRBJ2-7

CDR3aa: CASSQGSGLNEQFF
CDR3nt: TGCGCCAGCAGCCAAGGGTCAGGTTTAAATGAGCAGTTCTTC
v_gene: TRBV4-1
abundance: -
len: 14
d_gene: -
j_gene: TRBJ2-1

CDR3aa: CASRMGNIQYF
CDR3nt: TGTGCCAGCCGCATGGGAAACATTCAGTACTTC
v_gene: TRBV6-5
abundance: -
len: 11
d_gene: -
j_gene: TRBJ2-4

CDR3aa: CAWSPSRTEAFF
CDR3nt: TGTGCCTGGAGCCCTAGCCGGACTGAAGCTTTCTTT
v_gene: TRBV30
abundance: -
len: 12
d_gene: -
j_gene: TRBJ1-1

CDR3aa: CASSLSGDRENQPQHF
CDR3nt: TGTGCCAGCAGTTTATCAGGGGACAGGGAGAATCAGCCCCAGCATTTT
v_gene: TRBV27
abundance: once
len: 16
d_gene: TRBD1
j_gene: TRBJ1-5

CDR3aa: CASSLDPQANVLTF
CDR3nt: TGTGCCAGCAGCTTAGATCCGCAGGCCAACGTCCTGACTTTC
v_gene: TRBV11-2
abundance: -
len: 14
d_gene: -
j_gene: TRBJ2-6

CDR3aa: CASDGSRGGGNEKLFF
CDR3nt: TGTGCCAGCGACGGTAGTAGGGGCGGTGGAAATGAAAAACTGTTTTTT
v_gene: TRBV2
abundance: few
len: 16
d_gene: -
j_gene: TRBJ1-4

CDR3aa: CASSSQGAKNIQYF
CDR3nt: TGTGCCAGCAGCTCCCAGGGGGCCAAAAACATTCAGTACTTC
v_gene: TRBV7-9
abundance: few
len: 14
d_gene: -
j_gene: TRBJ2-4

CDR3aa: CASSGELRGNEQFF
CDR3nt: TGTGCCAGCAGCGGGGAACTACGGGGGAATGAGCAGTTCTTC
v_gene: TRBV6-5
abundance: -
len: 14
d_gene: -
j_gene: TRBJ2-1

CDR3aa: CASSLGQGRETQYF
CDR3nt: TGCGCCAGCAGCTTGGGACAGGGCAGGGAGACCCAGTACTTC
v_gene: TRBV5-1
abundance: -
len: 14
d_gene: TRBD1
j_gene: TRBJ2-5

CDR3aa: CASSRGPAGSPLHF
CDR3nt: TGTGCCAGCAGCAGGGGACCGGCGGGGTCACCCCTCCACTTT
v_gene: TRBV7-9
abundance: -
len: 14
d_gene: -
j_gene: TRBJ1-6

CDR3aa: CASRPENGGANYGYTF
CDR3nt: TGCGCCAGCAGACCTGAGAATGGGGGAGCTAACTATGGCTACACCTTC
v_gene: TRBV4-1
abundance: few
len: 16
d_gene: -
j_gene: TRBJ1-2

CDR3aa: CASTELAITDTQYF
CDR3nt: TGTGCCAGCACGGAACTAGCCATCACAGATACGCAGTATTTT
v_gene: TRBV6-5
abundance: -
len: 14
d_gene: -
j_gene: TRBJ2-3

CDR3aa: CASSLGDRGYEQYF
CDR3nt: TGTGCCAGTAGCCTCGGGGACAGGGGCTACGAGCAGTACTTC
v_gene: TRBV19
abundance: -
len: 14
d_gene: TRBD1
j_gene: TRBJ2-7

CDR3aa: CASSPRQGADTEAFF
CDR3nt: TGCGCCAGCAGCCCGCGACAGGGCGCGGACACTGAAGCTTTCTTT
v_gene: TRBV5-1
abundance: -
len: 15
d_gene: TRBD1
j_gene: TRBJ1-1

CDR3aa: CASTRPGGALSEAFF
CDR3nt: TGTGCCAGCACCCGCCCCGGGGGGGCTCTCTCTGAAGCTTTCTTT
v_gene: TRBV27
abundance: -
len: 15
d_gene: -
j_gene: TRBJ1-1

CDR3aa: CSAGGGTYEQYF
CDR3nt: TGCAGCGCTGGTGGGGGTACCTACGAGCAGTACTTC
v_gene: TRBV29-1
abundance: -
len: 12
d_gene: -
j_gene: TRBJ2-7

CDR3aa: CATWDSLGIDTQYF
CDR3nt: TGTGCCACCTGGGACTCCCTCGGAATAGATACGCAGTATTTT
v_gene: TRBV15
abundance: once
len: 14
d_gene: -
j_gene: TRBJ2-3

CDR3aa: CASSGRGNYNEQFF
CDR3nt: TGTGCCAGCAGCGGGCGGGGGAACTACAATGAGCAGTTCTTC
v_gene: TRBV14
abundance: -
len: 14
d_gene: TRBD2
j_gene: TRBJ2-1

CDR3aa: CASSQEWRQEGQYF
CDR3nt: TGCGCCAGCAGCCAAGAGTGGAGACAGGAAGGGCAGTACTTC
v_gene: TRBV4-1
abundance: -
len: 14
d_gene: -
j_gene: TRBJ2-7

CDR3aa: CASSPTGPGTEAFF
CDR3nt: TGTGCCAGCAGCCCTACCGGGCCGGGGACTGAAGCTTTCTTT
v_gene: TRBV27
abundance: -
len: 14
d_gene: -
j_gene: TRBJ1-1

CDR3aa: CASSLSDIYGYTF
CDR3nt: TGTGCCAGCAGCCTCTCGGACATCTATGGCTACACCTTC
v_gene: TRBV7-9
abundance: few
len: 13
d_gene: -
j_gene: TRBJ1-2